The 3 T cell receptor beta chains in this list originate from one sample, sequenced in a study of shared clonotypes between healthy human individuals. Using immunoSEQ multiplex PCR, the repertoire was profiled, and TCRdb retains in-frame clones only, with some absent. The sample records around 100,000 clones, around 67% being singletons. Sequenced: memory CD8+ T cells sorted from blood. Subset defined: CD45RO+ cells pooled with CCR7-negative TemRA cells. The receptors derive from a man aged 25-45 years in good health.

This clone occurred a few times. The chain links TRBV9 to TRBJ2-1; 8 nucleotides agree with TRBD2. The CDR3 has 15 residues. Germline values: CDR1 SGDLS, CDR2 YYNGEE. The trim removed 3 bases at V and 2 bases at J, leaving 4 bases unmatched. In DNA, the CDR3 is TGTGCCAGCAGCGGAATAGCGGGACCCTACAATGAGCAGTTCTTC. Its translation is CASSGIAGPYNEQFF.

The chain combines TRBV6-6 with TRBJ1-2; possibly TRBD1 for D (5 bases). The CDR3 spans 15 residues. V lost 3 bases and J lost 3, with 14 bases in between. The germline gives CDR1 MNHNY, CDR2 SVGAGI (reference sequence). This CDR3 is CASSYVGVRDYGYTF. The CDR3 nucleotides read TGTGCCAGCAGTTATGTGGGGGTTCGGGACTATGGCTACACCTTC.

This clone was seen a few times. J is TRBJ1-1 and V is TRBV2; unclear D gene. Germline CDR1 SNHLY, CDR2 FYNNEI. This CDR3 has 13 amino acids. V was pared by 7 bases and J by 4 bases, with 13 bases between. The CDR3: CASTAGSGTEAFF. DNA of the CDR3: TGTGCCAGCACGGCGGGTTCCGGCACTGAAGCTTTCTTT.